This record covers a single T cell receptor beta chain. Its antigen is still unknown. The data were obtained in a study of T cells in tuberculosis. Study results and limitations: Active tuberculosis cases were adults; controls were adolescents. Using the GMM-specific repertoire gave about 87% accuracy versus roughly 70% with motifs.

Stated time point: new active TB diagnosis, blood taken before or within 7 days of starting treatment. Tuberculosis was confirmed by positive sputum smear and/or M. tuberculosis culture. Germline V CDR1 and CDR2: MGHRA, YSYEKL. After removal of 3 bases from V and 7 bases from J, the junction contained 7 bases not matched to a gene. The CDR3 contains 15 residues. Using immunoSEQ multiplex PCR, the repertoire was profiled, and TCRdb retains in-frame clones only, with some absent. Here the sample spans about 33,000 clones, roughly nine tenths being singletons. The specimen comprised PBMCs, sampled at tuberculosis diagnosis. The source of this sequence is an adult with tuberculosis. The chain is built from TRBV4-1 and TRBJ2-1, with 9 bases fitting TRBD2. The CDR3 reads CASSQDPGLANEQFF. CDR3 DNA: TGCGCCAGCAGCCAGGACCCGGGACTAGCTAATGAGCAGTTCTTC.